These T cell receptor beta chains were read from a single sample in a study of CD8 T cells in Susac syndrome. Each CDR3 protein is one row after TCRdb ran MiXCR on the immunoSEQ multiplex PCR reads. The sample holds around 170,000 distinct CDR3 sequences; just under 95% are singletons and the top ten take 0.15% to 0.2%. The sequencing input was CD8+ T cells from PBMCs. The source of these receptors is a human donor with Susac syndrome. Each CDR3 is given with its conserved first and last residue. The D gene is left open where the match is weak. Clone size is stated in some rows and not others, as once, few, many or a class when expanded.

TRBD2	NA	TRBV13	TRBJ2-7	TGTGCCAGCAGCCCCTCTGGCGCGGGGGGTACCTACGAGCAGTACTTC	CASSPSGAGGTYEQYF
NA	few	TRBV30	TRBJ1-1	TGTGCCTGGTACTCCGGCACTGAAGCTTTCTTT	CAWYSGTEAFF
NA	NA	TRBV9	TRBJ2-7	TGTGCCAGCAGCGAGAGACGGGACTCTATCTCCTACGAGCAGTACTTC	CASSERRDSISYEQYF
TRBD2	few	TRBV7-2	TRBJ2-1	TGTGCCAGCAGCTCGGGACTAGCGGGTGCCAAGTTCTTC	CASSSGLAGAKFF
TRBD2	NA	TRBV29-1	TRBJ2-3	TGCAGCGTTGAGGAGGGACTAGCGGTCGCGGATACGCAGTATTTT	CSVEEGLAVADTQYF
NA	NA	TRBV4-1	TRBJ2-3	TGCGCCAGCAGCCAAGGTAGTGGCTCAGATACGCAGTATTTT	CASSQGSGSDTQYF
NA	NA	TRBV3-1	TRBJ2-5	TGTGCCAGCAGCTTTACTTCGGAGACCCAGTACTTC	CASSFTSETQYF
NA	NA	TRBV6-1	TRBJ1-4	TGTGCCAGCAGTGGGATGCTGGGGTCCCCCAATGAAAAACTGTTTTTT	CASSGMLGSPNEKLFF
NA	NA	TRBV6-6	TRBJ1-5	TGTGCCAGCAGTCCCACTCGGGGTGGACAGCCCCAGCATTTT	CASSPTRGGQPQHF
NA	NA	TRBV14	TRBJ2-3	TGTGCCAGCAGCCAAAACTCGGGAGATACGCAGTATTTT	CASSQNSGDTQYF
NA	NA	TRBV5-1	TRBJ1-2	TGCGCCAGCAGCTTGGGGGACCACTACACCTTC	CASSLGDHYTF
TRBD1	NA	TRBV6-2/TRBV6-3	TRBJ1-5	TGTGCCAGCAGACCCCAGGGGGGCGGCAATCAGCCCCAGCATTTT	CASRPQGGGNQPQHF
NA	NA	TRBV27	TRBJ2-1	TGTGCCAGCAGTTCCTCAGGGCCGTTGTACAATGAGCAGTTCTTC	CASSSSGPLYNEQFF
NA	NA	TRBV9	TRBJ2-3	TGTGCCAGCAGCACAGAGGACAGCTACACAGATACGCAGTATTTT	CASSTEDSYTDTQYF
TRBD1	NA	TRBV6-5	TRBJ2-5	TGTGCCAGCAGTAGAGCGGGACAGGGCCAAGAGACCCAGTACTTC	CASSRAGQGQETQYF
NA	NA	TRBV7-9	TRBJ2-5	TGTGCCAGCAGCTGGCCGGGACCGGGGGAGACCCAGTACTTC	CASSWPGPGETQYF
NA	NA	TRBV2	TRBJ2-5	TGTGCCAGCAGAAAGTTAGTAAGGGCCGAGGAGACCCAGTACTTC	CASRKLVRAEETQYF
NA	NA	TRBV6-5	TRBJ2-7	TGTGCCAGCAGTTACTCGAGAAGGGTCTACGAGCAGTACTTC	CASSYSRRVYEQYF
NA	NA	TRBV9	TRBJ1-2	TGTGCCAGCAGCCTAGGAGGGGAGAACTATGGCTACACCTTC	CASSLGGENYGYTF
TRBD2	NA	TRBV25-1	TRBJ2-1	TGTGCCAGCATGATCACGGGAGGGCCCGGTAATCAGTTCTTC	CASMITGGPGNQFF
TRBD1	NA	TRBV20-1	TRBJ2-7	TGCAGTGCCTTCCTGGGACAGAACTACGAGCAGTACTTC	CSAFLGQNYEQYF
TRBD2	NA	TRBV9	TRBJ2-3	TGTGCCAGCAGCGTAGCAGCGGGGGGCTTCACAGATACGCAGTATTTT	CASSVAAGGFTDTQYF
TRBD2	NA	TRBV20-1	TRBJ2-1	TGCAGTGCGCCGAGCGGGAACTCCTACAATGAGCAGTTCTTC	CSAPSGNSYNEQFF
TRBD1	NA	TRBV9	TRBJ2-7	TGTGCCAGCAGCGTAGCAGGGACAGACTACGAGCAGTACTTC	CASSVAGTDYEQYF
TRBD1	NA	TRBV19	TRBJ2-1	TGTGCCAGTATACGGACAGGGGTGGACAATGAGCAGTTCTTC	CASIRTGVDNEQFF
NA	once	TRBV5-4	TRBJ2-6	TGTGCCAGCAGGAATGTAGGGACGGGGGCCAACGTCCTGACTTTC	CASRNVGTGANVLTF
NA	NA	TRBV11-2	TRBJ2-1	TGTGCCAGCAGCTTATCGCAGGAGTCCTACAATGAGCAGTTCTTC	CASSLSQESYNEQFF
NA	NA	TRBV30	TRBJ1-1	TGTGCCTGGGGACAATCGAACACTGAAGCTTTCTTT	CAWGQSNTEAFF
NA	NA	TRBV5-8	TRBJ1-2	TGTGCCAGCAGCCGGGACCTCTTTGAGGATGGCTACACCTTC	CASSRDLFEDGYTF
TRBD2	NA	TRBV6-5	TRBJ2-4	TGTGCCAGCCTTAGCGGGGGGGCCGGAGACATTCAGTACTTC	CASLSGGAGDIQYF
NA	NA	TRBV11-2	TRBJ2-6	TGTGCCAGCAGCATCTACACCGTCCGCTCTGGGGCCAACGTCCTGACTTTC	CASSIYTVRSGANVLTF
TRBD1	once	TRBV28	TRBJ2-2	TGTGCCAGCAGTTTAAACAGGGGAGATAACACCGGGGAGCTGTTTTTT	CASSLNRGDNTGELFF
TRBD2	once	TRBV20-1	TRBJ2-7	TGCAGTGCGAGACCCATTTATAGCGGGAGAATTGACGAGCAGTACTTC	CSARPIYSGRIDEQYF
NA	NA	TRBV6-2/TRBV6-3	TRBJ2-7	TGTGCCAGCAGTCTAACAGGTTCCCCCTACGAGCAGTACTTC	CASSLTGSPYEQYF
TRBD1	NA	TRBV13	TRBJ2-7	TGTGCCAGCAGCCCCGGACAGGGGCCTTCCTACGAGCAGTACTTC	CASSPGQGPSYEQYF
TRBD2	NA	TRBV18	TRBJ2-7	TGTGCCAGCTCACCTCCGAACCCTGTCGGTAGCGGGTACGAGCAGTACTTC	CASSPPNPVGSGYEQYF
TRBD2	NA	TRBV9	TRBJ2-2	TGTGCCAGCAGCGCGGGACTAGCGGGAACAACCGGGGAGCTGTTTTTT	CASSAGLAGTTGELFF
TRBD2	once	TRBV27	TRBJ2-7	TGTGCCAGCAGGGACCGGGGGGGATCATACGAGCAGTACTTC	CASRDRGGSYEQYF
TRBD1	NA	TRBV2	TRBJ1-2	TGTGCCAGCAGTGAAGCGCTTAGACAGGGTGACTATGGCTACACCTTC	CASSEALRQGDYGYTF
TRBD2	NA	TRBV4-2	TRBJ2-3	TGTGCCAGCAGCCAAGACCCAGCGGGAAGTGCAATCTTAAGCACAGATACGCAGTATTTT	CASSQDPAGSAILSTDTQYF
NA	NA	TRBV7-8	TRBJ2-7	TGTGCCAGCAGCCAACTAGCCTCCTACGAGCAGTACTTC	CASSQLASYEQYF
NA	NA	TRBV5-1	TRBJ2-3	TGCGCCAGCAGCTTGGTAGGGGCTAGCGGCACAGATACGCAGTATTTT	CASSLVGASGTDTQYF
NA	NA	TRBV19	TRBJ1-1	TGTGCCAGTAGTATGCACACTGAAGCTTTCTTT	CASSMHTEAFF
TRBD2	NA	TRBV7-2	TRBJ2-1	TGTGCCAGCAGCCCAGGACTAGCGGTCTATGAGCAGTTCTTC	CASSPGLAVYEQFF
TRBD1	NA	TRBV27	TRBJ1-4	TGTGCCAGCAGTTTGGCGACAGGGGGCGAAAAACTGTTTTTT	CASSLATGGEKLFF
TRBD1	NA	TRBV7-6	TRBJ1-1	TGTGCCAGCAGCCGGGGACAGGCGAACACTGAAGCTTTCTTT	CASSRGQANTEAFF
NA	NA	TRBV7-8	TRBJ1-1	TGTGCCAGCAGCTTAGACGGGGAGGGGAGTGACACTGAAGCTTTCTTT	CASSLDGEGSDTEAFF
NA	NA	TRBV6-6	TRBJ1-2	TGTGCCAGCAGTTACTTAGATGGCTACACCTTC	CASSYLDGYTF